The present entry profiles one T cell receptor beta chain with its context. The authors' processing: Reference gene primer amplification gave estimated nucleated cell counts. The protocol was immunoSEQ multiplex PCR, while the TCRdb copy is restricted to in-frame clones and leaves out a portion. V and J calls and clone size are as listed in that table; D and trimming were resolved from the DNA. The table records tens of thousands of clones, roughly 84% of them present only once. This sample is part of a study of blood T cell repertoires in COVID-19. Study-wide context: COVID-19 samples, acute and convalescent, were from the United States, Italy and Spain. PBMCs, B-cell-depleted T cells, or T cells provided the cDNA or gDNA that made up the material.

The CDR3 is made up of 14 amino acids. Germline CDR1 reads MNHEY; CDR2 reads SMNVEV (reference sequence). V shed 6 bases and J shed 0 bases, with 8 bases lying between them. This chain joins TRBV27 and TRBJ2-2; D gene unclear. Sequences were obtained from peripheral blood. The sequence was obtained from a man between 60 and 75 years old with active COVID-19. CDR3 coding DNA: TGTGCCAGCAGATTCCAGGCGAACACCGGGGAGCTGTTTTTT. Protein: CASRFQANTGELFF.